This is a list of T cell receptor beta chains from one sample in a study of blood T cell repertoires in COVID-19. The assay was immunoSEQ multiplex PCR, and TCRdb's table has in-frame clones only and misses some. The sample shows about 400,000 clones, about 85% of them seen only once. Material: PBMCs or T cells enriched from blood (not recorded which). These receptors were taken from a woman aged 18-35 years with acute COVID-19. The CDR3 runs from the conserved cysteine through the conserved F or W. The D gene is left open where the match is weak. Clone size is stated in some rows and not others, as once, few, many or a class when expanded.

D	size	J	V	DNA	CDR3
TRBD2	NA	TRBJ2-1	TRBV28	TGTGCCAGCAGTTTATCGGCTAGCGGGAGCCGGGATGAGCAGTTCTTC	CASSLSASGSRDEQFF
TRBD1	NA	TRBJ2-1	TRBV4-1	TGCGCCAGCAGCGCGGCAGGGGGTTTTTCCAATGAGCAGTTCTTC	CASSAAGGFSNEQFF
NA	once	TRBJ1-5	TRBV9	TGTGCCAGCAGCGTAGCAGTGAGCAATCAGCCCCAGCATTTT	CASSVAVSNQPQHF
TRBD1	NA	TRBJ2-7	TRBV28	TGTGCCAGCAGACGTCATCGTGGACAGGGTTACTACGAGCAGTACTTC	CASRRHRGQGYYEQYF
NA	NA	TRBJ2-2	TRBV11-2	TGTGCCAGCAGCTCATTAGGGGAAAACACCGGGGAGCTGTTTTTT	CASSSLGENTGELFF
NA	once	TRBJ2-3	TRBV24-1	TGTGCCACCAGTGATTTAGGCGGGGACCGGGGAGATACGCAGTATTTT	CATSDLGGDRGDTQYF
NA	NA	TRBJ1-6	TRBV28	TGTGCCAGCCGGCCGGGACTCTCAACGGGCTATAATTCACCCCTCCACTTT	CASRPGLSTGYNSPLHF
TRBD1	NA	TRBJ1-4	TRBV3-1/TRBV3-2	TGTGCCAGCAGCCAAGGGGCCGGACAGGGGTACGAAAAACTGTTTTTT	CASSQGAGQGYEKLFF
TRBD1	NA	TRBJ1-5	TRBV19	TGTGCCAGTAGACCGCTGACAGGGGGCGTGGGTCAGCCCCAGCATTTT	CASRPLTGGVGQPQHF
TRBD1	NA	TRBJ2-2	TRBV30	TGTGCCTGGACCCCTCTAGGGACAGGGGAATCCGGGGAGCTGTTTTTT	CAWTPLGTGESGELFF
NA	NA	TRBJ2-4	TRBV30	TGTGCCTGGAGACAGGGAAAAAACATTCAGTACTTC	CAWRQGKNIQYF
TRBD2	NA	TRBJ2-7	TRBV11-2	TGTGCCAGCAGCCCAGCCGGGACTAGCGGCTCCTACGAGCAGTACTTC	CASSPAGTSGSYEQYF
TRBD1	NA	TRBJ2-4	TRBV11-2	TGTGCCAGCAGCTTAACCCCGGGACAGGGGAACATTCAGTACTTC	CASSLTPGQGNIQYF
TRBD1	NA	TRBJ1-2	TRBV27	TGTGCCAGCAGTTTCGCCGGGACAGGCTATGGCTACACCTTC	CASSFAGTGYGYTF
TRBD2	NA	TRBJ2-1	TRBV7-9	TGTGCCCTACTAGCGGGAGCGTCCTACAATGAGCAGTTCTTC	CALLAGASYNEQFF
TRBD2	NA	TRBJ2-3	TRBV9	TGTGCCAGCAGCGTTAGCGGGGGGGAGGGAGATACGCAGTATTTT	CASSVSGGEGDTQYF
NA	NA	TRBJ1-3	TRBV15	TGTGCCACCACTAATGAGATTGGAAACACCATATATTTT	CATTNEIGNTIYF
NA	NA	TRBJ2-5	TRBV18	TGTGCCAGCTCACCACCAGAAGGGGCAGAGACCCAGTACTTC	CASSPPEGAETQYF
NA	NA	TRBJ1-3	TRBV2	TGTGCCAGCAGTGGTGTCCCCAGAAACACCATATATTTT	CASSGVPRNTIYF
NA	once	TRBJ2-7	TRBV14	TGTGCCAGCAGCCAAGATATTCGGGGATATTACTCCTACGAGCAGTACTTC	CASSQDIRGYYSYEQYF